The 8 T cell receptor beta chains below were found in one sample sequenced in a study of shared clonotypes between healthy human individuals. The protocol was immunoSEQ multiplex PCR, while the TCRdb copy is restricted to in-frame clones and leaves out a portion. This table holds approximately 1.1 million clones, 75% to 85% found once. Sequenced input: memory CD4+ T cells from PBMCs. Specified subset: CD45RA-negative fraction. These receptors were taken from a man younger than 35 in good health. Some clones in this sample may be carry-over from other donors' samples.

The chain links TRBV19 to TRBJ2-7; D is possibly TRBD1 or TRBD2 (5 bases each). The germline V gene has CDR1 LNHDA and CDR2 SQIVND (reference sequence). This CDR3 is 14 amino acids long. Trimming removed 4 bases at V and 3 bases at J, with 13 bases between. The CDR3 DNA reads TGTGCCAGTAGTAGGCCCGGGGCCATCTACGAGCAGTACTTC. Translating it yields CASSRPGAIYEQYF.

This chain links TRBV29-1 with TRBJ1-1; D perhaps matches TRBD1 (5 bases). From germline, CDR1 is SQVTM and CDR2 ANQGSEA. The CDR3 covers 14 residues. With 4 bases removed from V and 3 bases from J, the gap between germline ends came to 15 bases. Here the CDR3 reads CSVGRKGWDTEAFF. CDR3 bases: TGCAGCGTTGGTCGGAAGGGGTGGGACACTGAAGCTTTCTTT.

The rearrangement joins TRBV5-6 to TRBJ1-1, with 11 bases aligning to TRBD1. The V gene's germline CDR1 is SGHDT and CDR2 YYEEEE. V was pared by 0 bases and J by 6 bases, with 7 bases of the junction left unmatched. The CDR3 runs to 16 residues. The chain's CDR3 is CASSLAPDRGLAEAFF. CDR3 in DNA: TGTGCCAGCAGCTTGGCGCCGGACAGGGGGCTTGCTGAAGCTTTCTTT.

This chain uses TRBV2 with TRBJ2-2, with unresolved D. Trimming stripped 10 bases from V and 4 bases from J, with 19 bases between. The CDR3 covers 15 residues. The V gene's germline CDR1 is SNHLY and CDR2 FYNNEI. CDR3 region: CATTVGDWSTGELFF. As DNA, the CDR3 is TGTGCCACCACAGTTGGGGATTGGAGCACCGGGGAGCTGTTTTTT.

The chain combines TRBV7-9 with TRBJ1-1; D is undetermined. This CDR3 is built from 14 residues. The germline gives CDR1 SEHNR, CDR2 FQNEAQ (reference sequence). V lost 5 bases and J lost 4, with 14 bases in between. CDR3 DNA: TGTGCCAGCAGCGAACGGGCGCTGAGCACTGAAGCTTTCTTT. It translates to CASSERALSTEAFF. The entire variable domain, with the rest obtained from reference TRBV7-9 and TRBJ1-1, is as follows: DTGVSQNPRHKITKRGQNVTFRCDPISEHNRLYWYRQTLGQGPEFLTYFQNEAQLEKSRLLSDRFSAERPKGSFSTLEIQRTEQGDSAMYLCASSERALSTEAFFGQGTRLTVV.

This sequence joins TRBV7-2 and TRBJ2-3; unclear D gene. This CDR3 is built from 14 residues. Per the germline V gene, CDR1 is SGHTA and CDR2 is FQGNSA. Trimming removed 1 base at V and 2 bases at J, with 7 bases between. The CDR3 nucleotides read TGTGCCAGCAGCTTAGGACGGTTCACAGATACGCAGTATTTT. As protein: CASSLGRFTDTQYF.

The chain is built from TRBV5-1 and TRBJ2-1; 9 nucleotides agree with TRBD2. This CDR3 has 16 residues. V lost 0 bases and J lost 4; bases outside the gene matches: 5. Per germline, CDR1 SGHRS and CDR2 YFSETQ. CDR3 sequence: CASSLGSGRLYNEQFF. The CDR3 DNA sequence: TGCGCCAGCAGCTTGGGGAGCGGGAGGCTTTACAATGAGCAGTTCTTC.

The gene calls are TRBV27 and TRBJ1-2; D gene uncertain. Trimming took 6 bases from V and 0 from J, leaving 8 bases between them. Germline loops: CDR1 MNHEY, CDR2 SMNVEV (reference sequence). The CDR3 totals 13 residues. Written as DNA, the CDR3 is TGTGCCAGCAGCCTTAATCCTAACTATGGCTACACCTTC. Translated, it gives CASSLNPNYGYTF.